This T cell receptor beta chain was retrieved from a study of cytomegalovirus exposure and HLA in healthy donors. General study findings and limits: The analysis excluded some indistinguishable V segments, including TRBV6-2 and TRBV6-3. Cytomegalovirus status was reportedly diagnosed by the classifier with high specificity and sensitivity.

As regards this clone: Its antigen is as yet unknown.

The CDR3 is 15 amino acids. V trimming: 2 bases; J trimming: 6 bases; junction bases outside the gene matches: 6. Germline loops: CDR1 MNHEY, CDR2 SMNVEV (reference sequence). This PCR relied on a set of 60 Vbeta primers and 13 Jbeta primers. Sequencing used immunoSEQ multiplex PCR; TCRdb keeps in-frame clones, though not all of them. The repertoire has about 110,000 clones, roughly 80% of them found once; the top ten carry 4.1%. Material: PBMCs. The V and J genes are TRBV27 and TRBJ1-4; 7 nucleotides match TRBD1. This receptor was taken from a woman aged 40 to 49 in good health and CMV-seronegative. The CDR3 bases are TGTGCCAGCAGTTTACAGCAGGGGGTTTATGAAAAACTGTTTTTT. Translation gives CASSLQQGVYEKLFF.